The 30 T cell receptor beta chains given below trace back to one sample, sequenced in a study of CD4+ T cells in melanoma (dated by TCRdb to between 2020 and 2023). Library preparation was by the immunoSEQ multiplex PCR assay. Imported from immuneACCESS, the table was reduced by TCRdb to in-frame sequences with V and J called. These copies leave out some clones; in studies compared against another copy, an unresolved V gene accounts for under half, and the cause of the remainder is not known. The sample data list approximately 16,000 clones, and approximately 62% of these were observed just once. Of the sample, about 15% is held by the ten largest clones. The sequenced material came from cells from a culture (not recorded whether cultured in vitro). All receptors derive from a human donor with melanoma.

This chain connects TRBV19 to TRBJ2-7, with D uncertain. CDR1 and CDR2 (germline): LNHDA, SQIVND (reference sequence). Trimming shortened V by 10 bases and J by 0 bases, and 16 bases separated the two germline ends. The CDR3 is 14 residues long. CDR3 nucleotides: TGTGCCACATCAGCAGGATTTTCCTCCTACGAGCAGTACTTC. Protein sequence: CATSAGFSSYEQYF.

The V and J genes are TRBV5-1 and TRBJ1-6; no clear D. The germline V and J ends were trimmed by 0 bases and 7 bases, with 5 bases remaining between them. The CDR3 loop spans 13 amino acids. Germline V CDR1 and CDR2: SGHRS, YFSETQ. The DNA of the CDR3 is TGCGCCAGCAGCTTGGCCACAAATTCACCCCTCCACTTT. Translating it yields CASSLATNSPLHF.

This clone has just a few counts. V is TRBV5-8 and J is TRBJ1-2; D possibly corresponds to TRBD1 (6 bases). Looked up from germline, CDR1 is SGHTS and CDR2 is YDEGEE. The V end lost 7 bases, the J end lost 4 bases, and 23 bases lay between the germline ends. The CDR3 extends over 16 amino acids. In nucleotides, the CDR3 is TGTGCCAGCCACTCCGGGACTGGCAGGGGCGTCTATGGCTACACCTTC. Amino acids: CASHSGTGRGVYGYTF.

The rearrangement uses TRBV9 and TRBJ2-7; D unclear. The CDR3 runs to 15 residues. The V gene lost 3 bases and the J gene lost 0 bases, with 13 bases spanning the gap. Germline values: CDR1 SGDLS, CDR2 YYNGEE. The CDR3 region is CASSEAAASSYEQYF. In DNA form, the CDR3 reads TGTGCCAGCAGCGAGGCGGCGGCCAGCTCCTACGAGCAGTACTTC.

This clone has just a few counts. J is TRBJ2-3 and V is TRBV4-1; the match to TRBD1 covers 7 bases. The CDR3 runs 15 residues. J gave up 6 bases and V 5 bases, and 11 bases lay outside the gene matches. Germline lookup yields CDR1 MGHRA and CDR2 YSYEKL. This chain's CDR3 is CASSETGTLGDTQYF. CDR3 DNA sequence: TGCGCCAGCAGCGAGACAGGGACCCTCGGGGATACGCAGTATTTT.

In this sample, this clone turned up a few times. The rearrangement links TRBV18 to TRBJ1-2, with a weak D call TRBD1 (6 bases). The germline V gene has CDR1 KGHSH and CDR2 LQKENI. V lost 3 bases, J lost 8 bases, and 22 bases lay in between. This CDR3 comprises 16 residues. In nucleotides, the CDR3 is TGTGCCAGCTCACCTACCTCAGTCAGGGGAGCAGACGGCTACACCTTC. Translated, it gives CASSPTSVRGADGYTF.

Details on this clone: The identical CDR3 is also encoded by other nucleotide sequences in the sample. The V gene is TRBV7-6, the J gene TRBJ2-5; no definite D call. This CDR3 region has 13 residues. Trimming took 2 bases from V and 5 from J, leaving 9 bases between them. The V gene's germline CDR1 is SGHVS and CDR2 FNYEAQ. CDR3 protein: CASSLSGLETQYF. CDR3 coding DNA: TGTGCCAGCAGCTTATCCGGGTTGGAGACCCAGTACTTC.

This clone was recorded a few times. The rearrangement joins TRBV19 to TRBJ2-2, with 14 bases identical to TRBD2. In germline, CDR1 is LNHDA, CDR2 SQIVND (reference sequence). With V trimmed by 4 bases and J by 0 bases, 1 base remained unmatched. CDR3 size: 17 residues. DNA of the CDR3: TGTGCCAGTAGTAGGACTAGCGGGGGGACGAACACCGGGGAGCTGTTTTTT. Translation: CASSRTSGGTNTGELFF.

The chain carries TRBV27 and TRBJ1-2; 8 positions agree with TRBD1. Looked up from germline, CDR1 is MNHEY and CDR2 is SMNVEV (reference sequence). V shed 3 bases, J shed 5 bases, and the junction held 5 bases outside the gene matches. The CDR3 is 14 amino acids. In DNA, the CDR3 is TGTGCCAGCAGTTTGGCAGGGGGCAGGTATGGCTACACCTTC. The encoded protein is CASSLAGGRYGYTF.

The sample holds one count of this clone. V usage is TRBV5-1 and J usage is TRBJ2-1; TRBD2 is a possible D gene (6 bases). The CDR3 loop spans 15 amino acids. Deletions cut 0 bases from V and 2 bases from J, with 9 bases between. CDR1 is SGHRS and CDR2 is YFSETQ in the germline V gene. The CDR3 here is CASSLGGVAYNEQFF. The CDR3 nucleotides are TGCGCCAGCAGCTTGGGCGGGGTCGCCTACAATGAGCAGTTCTTC. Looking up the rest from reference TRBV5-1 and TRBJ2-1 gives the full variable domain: KAGVTQTPRYLIKTRGQQVTLSCSPISGHRSVSWYQQTPGQGLQFLFEYFSETQRNKGNFPGRFSGRQFSNSRSEMNVSTLELGDSALYLCASSLGGVAYNEQFFGPGTRLTVL.

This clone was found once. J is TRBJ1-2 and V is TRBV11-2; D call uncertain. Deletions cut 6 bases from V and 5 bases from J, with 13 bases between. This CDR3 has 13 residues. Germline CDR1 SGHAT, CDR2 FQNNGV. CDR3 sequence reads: CASRGLGRYGYTF. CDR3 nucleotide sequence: TGTGCCAGCAGAGGGCTCGGGAGGTATGGCTACACCTTC.

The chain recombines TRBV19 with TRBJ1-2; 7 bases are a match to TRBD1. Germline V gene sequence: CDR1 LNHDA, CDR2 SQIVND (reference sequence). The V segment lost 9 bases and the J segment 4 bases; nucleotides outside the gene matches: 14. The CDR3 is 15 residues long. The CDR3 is CASRRAPDRSYGYTF. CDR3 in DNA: TGTGCCAGCAGACGGGCCCCGGACAGGTCCTATGGCTACACCTTC.

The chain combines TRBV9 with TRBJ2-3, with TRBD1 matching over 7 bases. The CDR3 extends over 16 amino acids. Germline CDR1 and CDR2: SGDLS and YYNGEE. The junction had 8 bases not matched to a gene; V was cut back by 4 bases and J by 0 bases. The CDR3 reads CASSPRTGVSTDTQYF. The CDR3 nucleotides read TGTGCCAGCAGCCCCAGAACAGGGGTCAGCACAGATACGCAGTATTTT.

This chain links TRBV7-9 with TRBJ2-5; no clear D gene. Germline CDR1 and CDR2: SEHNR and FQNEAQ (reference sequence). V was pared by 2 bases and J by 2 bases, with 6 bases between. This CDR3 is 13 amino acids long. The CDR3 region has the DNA TGTGCCAGCAGCTTACAGGTGCAAGAGACCCAGTACTTC. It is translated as CASSLQVQETQYF.

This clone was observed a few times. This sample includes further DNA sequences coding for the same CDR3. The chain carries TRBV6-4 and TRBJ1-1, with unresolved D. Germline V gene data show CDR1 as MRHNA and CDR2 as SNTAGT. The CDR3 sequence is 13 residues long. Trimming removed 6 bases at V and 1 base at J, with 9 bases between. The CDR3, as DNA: TGTGCCAGCAGCAGCAATTGGAACACTGAAGCTTTCTTT. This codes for CASSSNWNTEAFF.

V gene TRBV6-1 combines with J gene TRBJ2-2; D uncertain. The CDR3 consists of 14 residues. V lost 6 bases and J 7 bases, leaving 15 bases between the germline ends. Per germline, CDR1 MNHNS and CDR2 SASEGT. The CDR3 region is CASRSITHIGELFF. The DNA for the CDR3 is TGTGCCAGCAGATCCATTACACATATCGGGGAGCTGTTTTTT.

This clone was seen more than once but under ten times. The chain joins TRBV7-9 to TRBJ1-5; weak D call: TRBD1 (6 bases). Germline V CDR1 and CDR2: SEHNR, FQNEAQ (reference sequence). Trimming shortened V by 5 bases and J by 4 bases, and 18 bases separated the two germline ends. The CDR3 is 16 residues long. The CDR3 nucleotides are TGTGCCAGCAGCCCGTTGGGGGCAGGGCGAAATCAGCCCCAGCATTTT. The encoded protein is CASSPLGAGRNQPQHF.

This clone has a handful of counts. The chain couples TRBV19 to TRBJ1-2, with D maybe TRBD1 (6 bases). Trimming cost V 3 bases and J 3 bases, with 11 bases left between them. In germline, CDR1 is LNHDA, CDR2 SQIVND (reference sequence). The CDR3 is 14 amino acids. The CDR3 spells CASSIRNRDYGYTF. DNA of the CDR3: TGTGCCAGTAGTATCCGAAACAGGGACTATGGCTACACCTTC.

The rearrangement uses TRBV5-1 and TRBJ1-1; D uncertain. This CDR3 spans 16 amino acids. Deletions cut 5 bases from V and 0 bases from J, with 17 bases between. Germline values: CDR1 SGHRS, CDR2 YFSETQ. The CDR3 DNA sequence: TGCGCCAGCAGTTTAAGTCCGGGGAGCATGAACACTGAAGCTTTCTTT. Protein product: CASSLSPGSMNTEAFF.

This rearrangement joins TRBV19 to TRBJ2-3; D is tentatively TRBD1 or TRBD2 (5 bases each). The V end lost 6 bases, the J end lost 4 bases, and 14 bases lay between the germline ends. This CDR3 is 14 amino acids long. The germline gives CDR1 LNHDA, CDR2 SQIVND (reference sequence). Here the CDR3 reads CASRDLRGADTQYF. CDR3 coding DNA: TGTGCCAGTAGGGATCTGAGGGGCGCAGATACGCAGTATTTT.

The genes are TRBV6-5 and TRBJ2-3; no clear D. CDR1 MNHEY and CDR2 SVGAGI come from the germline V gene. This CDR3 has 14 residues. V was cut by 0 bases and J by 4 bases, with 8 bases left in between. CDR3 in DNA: TGTGCCAGCAGTTACTCGAGGCCCTCAGATACGCAGTATTTT. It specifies CASSYSRPSDTQYF.

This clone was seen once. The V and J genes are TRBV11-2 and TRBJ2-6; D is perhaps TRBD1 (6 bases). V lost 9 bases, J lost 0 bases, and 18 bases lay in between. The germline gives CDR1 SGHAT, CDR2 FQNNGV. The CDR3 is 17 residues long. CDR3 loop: CASAPGHGNSGANVLTF. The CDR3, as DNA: TGTGCCAGTGCCCCGGGACACGGAAACTCTGGGGCCAACGTCCTGACTTTC.

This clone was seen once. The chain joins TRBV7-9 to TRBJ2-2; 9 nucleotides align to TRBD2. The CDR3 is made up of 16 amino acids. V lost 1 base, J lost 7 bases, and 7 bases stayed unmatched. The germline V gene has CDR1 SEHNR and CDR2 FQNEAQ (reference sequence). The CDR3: CASSLVAGDKSGELFF. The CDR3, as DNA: TGTGCCAGCAGCTTAGTAGCGGGGGACAAGAGCGGGGAGCTGTTTTTT. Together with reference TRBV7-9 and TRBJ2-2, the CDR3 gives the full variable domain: DTGVSQNPRHKITKRGQNVTFRCDPISEHNRLYWYRQTLGQGPEFLTYFQNEAQLEKSRLLSDRFSAERPKGSFSTLEIQRTEQGDSAMYLCASSLVAGDKSGELFFGEGSRLTVL.

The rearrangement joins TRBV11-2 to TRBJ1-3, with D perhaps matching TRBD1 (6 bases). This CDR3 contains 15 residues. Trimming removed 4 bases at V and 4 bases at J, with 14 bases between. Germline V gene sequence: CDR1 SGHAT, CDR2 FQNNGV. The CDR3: CASSSTDSFGNTIYF. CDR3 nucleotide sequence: TGTGCCAGCAGCTCAACGGACAGCTTCGGAAACACCATATATTTT.

The CDR3, as DNA: TGCGCCAGCAGCTCCTACGGGGACGGTAATGGCTACACCTTC. It translates to CASSSYGDGNGYTF. The genes are TRBV5-1 and TRBJ1-2; possible D gene TRBD1, 5 bases. Deletions cut 3 bases from V and 6 bases from J, with 15 bases between. CDR3 length: 14 residues. CDR1 is SGHRS and CDR2 is YFSETQ in the germline V gene.

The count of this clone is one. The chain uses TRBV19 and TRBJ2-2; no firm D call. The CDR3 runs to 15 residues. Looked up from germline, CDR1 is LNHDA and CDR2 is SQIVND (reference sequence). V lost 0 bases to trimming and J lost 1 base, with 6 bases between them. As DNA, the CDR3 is TGTGCCAGTAGTATAGATTGGCAGAACACCGGGGAGCTGTTTTTT. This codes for CASSIDWQNTGELFF. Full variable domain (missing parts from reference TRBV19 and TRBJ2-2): DGGITQSPKYLFRKEGQNVTLSCEQNLNHDAMYWYRQDPGQGLRLIYYSQIVNDFQKGDIAEGYSVSREKKESFPLTVTSAQKNPTAFYLCASSIDWQNTGELFFGEGSRLTVL.

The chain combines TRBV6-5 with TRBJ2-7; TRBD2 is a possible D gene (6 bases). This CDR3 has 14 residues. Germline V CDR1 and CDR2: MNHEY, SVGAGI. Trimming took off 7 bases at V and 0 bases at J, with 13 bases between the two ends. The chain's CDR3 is CASTLTGSSYEQYF. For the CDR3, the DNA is TGTGCCAGCACCTTGACCGGGAGCTCCTACGAGCAGTACTTC.

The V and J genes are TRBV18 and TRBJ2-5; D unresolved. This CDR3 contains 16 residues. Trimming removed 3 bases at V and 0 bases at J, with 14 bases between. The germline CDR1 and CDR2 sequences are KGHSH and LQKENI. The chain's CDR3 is CASSPGLIGYQETQYF. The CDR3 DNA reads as TGTGCCAGCTCACCGGGGTTGATAGGGTACCAAGAGACCCAGTACTTC.

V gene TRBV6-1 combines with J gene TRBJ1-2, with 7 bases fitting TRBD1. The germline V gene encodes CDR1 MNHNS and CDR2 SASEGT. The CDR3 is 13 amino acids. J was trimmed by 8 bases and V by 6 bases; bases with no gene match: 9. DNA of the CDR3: TGTGCCAGCAGGCGACAGGGAATGGGCGGCTACACCTTC. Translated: CASRRQGMGGYTF.

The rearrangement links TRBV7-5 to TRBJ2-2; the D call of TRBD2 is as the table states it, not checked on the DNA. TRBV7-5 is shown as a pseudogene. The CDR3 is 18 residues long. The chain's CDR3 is CARSLVVWVAGRGGELFF. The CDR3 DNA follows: TGTGCCAGAAGCTTAGTTGTTTGGGTCGCGGGTCGGGGCGGGGAGCTGTTTTTT.